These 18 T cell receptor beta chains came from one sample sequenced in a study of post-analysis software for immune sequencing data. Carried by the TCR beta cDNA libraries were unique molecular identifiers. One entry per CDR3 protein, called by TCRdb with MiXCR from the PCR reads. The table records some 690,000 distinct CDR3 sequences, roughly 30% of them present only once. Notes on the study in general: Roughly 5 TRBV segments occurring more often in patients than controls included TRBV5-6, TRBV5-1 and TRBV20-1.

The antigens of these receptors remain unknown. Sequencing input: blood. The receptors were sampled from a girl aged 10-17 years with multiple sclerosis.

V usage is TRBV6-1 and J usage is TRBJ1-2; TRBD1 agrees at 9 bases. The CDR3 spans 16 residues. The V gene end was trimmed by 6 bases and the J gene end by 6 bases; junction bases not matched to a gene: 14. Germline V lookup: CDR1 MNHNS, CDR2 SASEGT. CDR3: CASRRDRAVLSDGYTF. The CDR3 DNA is TGTGCCAGCAGGAGGGACAGGGCCGTTCTATCGGATGGCTACACCTTC.

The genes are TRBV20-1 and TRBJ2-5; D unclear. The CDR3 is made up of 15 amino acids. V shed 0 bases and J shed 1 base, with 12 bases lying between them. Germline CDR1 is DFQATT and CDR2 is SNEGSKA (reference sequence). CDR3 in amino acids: CSARDGRESQETQYF. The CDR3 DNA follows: TGCAGTGCTAGAGACGGAAGGGAATCCCAAGAGACCCAGTACTTC.

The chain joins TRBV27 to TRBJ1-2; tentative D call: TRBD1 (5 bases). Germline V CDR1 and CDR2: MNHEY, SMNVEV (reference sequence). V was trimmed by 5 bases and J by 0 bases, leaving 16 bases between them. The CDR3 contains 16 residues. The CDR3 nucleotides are TGTGCCAGCAGTGAACTACAAGACAGAGCTAACTATGGCTACACCTTC. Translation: CASSELQDRANYGYTF.

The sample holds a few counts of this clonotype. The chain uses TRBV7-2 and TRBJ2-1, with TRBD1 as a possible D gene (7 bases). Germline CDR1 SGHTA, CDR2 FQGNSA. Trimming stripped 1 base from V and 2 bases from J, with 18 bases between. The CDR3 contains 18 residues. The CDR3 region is CASSLGARLGGPYNEQFF. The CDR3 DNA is TGTGCCAGCAGCTTAGGGGCTCGACTAGGGGGCCCCTACAATGAGCAGTTCTTC.

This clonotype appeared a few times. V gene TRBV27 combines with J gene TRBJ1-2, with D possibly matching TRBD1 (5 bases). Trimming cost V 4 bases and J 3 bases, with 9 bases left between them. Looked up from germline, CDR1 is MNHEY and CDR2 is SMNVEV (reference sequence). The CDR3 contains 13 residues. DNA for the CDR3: TGTGCCAGCAGTTCCCCAGGGCACTATGGCTACACCTTC. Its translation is CASSSPGHYGYTF.

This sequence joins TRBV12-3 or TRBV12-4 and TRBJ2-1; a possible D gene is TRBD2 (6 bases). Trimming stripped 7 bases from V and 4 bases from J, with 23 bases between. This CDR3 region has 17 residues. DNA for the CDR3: TGTGCCAGCACCCTTGCCCTTGGCGGGACCTTGTACAATGAGCAGTTCTTC. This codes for CASTLALGGTLYNEQFF.

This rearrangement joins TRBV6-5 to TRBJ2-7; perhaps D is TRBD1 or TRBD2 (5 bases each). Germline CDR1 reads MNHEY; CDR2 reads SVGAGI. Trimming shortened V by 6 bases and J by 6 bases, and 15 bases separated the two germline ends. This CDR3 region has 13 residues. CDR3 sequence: CASRYTAGSEQYF. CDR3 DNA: TGTGCCAGCAGGTACACCGCAGGGAGCGAGCAGTACTTC.

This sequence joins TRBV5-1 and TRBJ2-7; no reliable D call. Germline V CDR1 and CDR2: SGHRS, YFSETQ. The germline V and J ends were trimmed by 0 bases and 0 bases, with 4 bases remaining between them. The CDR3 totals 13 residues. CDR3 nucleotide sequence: TGCGCCAGCAGCTTGGACATCTCCTACGAGCAGTACTTC. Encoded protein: CASSLDISYEQYF.

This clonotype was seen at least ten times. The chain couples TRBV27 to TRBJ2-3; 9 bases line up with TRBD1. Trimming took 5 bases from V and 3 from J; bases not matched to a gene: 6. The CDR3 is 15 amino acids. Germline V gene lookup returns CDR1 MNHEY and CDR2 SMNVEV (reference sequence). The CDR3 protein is CASSRPTGGTDTQYF. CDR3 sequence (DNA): TGTGCCAGCAGTCGCCCGACAGGGGGTACAGATACGCAGTATTTT.

In DNA form, the CDR3 reads TGCAGTGCAAGGACTAGCAGGAGCTCCTACAATGAGCAGTTCTTC. Translation gives CSARTSRSSYNEQFF. The chain is built from TRBV20-1 and TRBJ2-1, with 8 bases that match TRBD2. Germline V gives CDR1 DFQATT, CDR2 SNEGSKA (reference sequence). CDR3 length: 15 amino acids. Unmatched junction bases numbered 7, after V lost 6 bases and J lost 0 bases.

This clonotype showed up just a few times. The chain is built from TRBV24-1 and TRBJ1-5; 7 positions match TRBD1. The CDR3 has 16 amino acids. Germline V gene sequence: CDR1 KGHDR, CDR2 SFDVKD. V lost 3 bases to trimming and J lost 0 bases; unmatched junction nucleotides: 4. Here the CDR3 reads CATSDGRGPSNQPQHF. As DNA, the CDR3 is TGTGCCACCAGTGATGGGAGGGGGCCTAGCAATCAGCCCCAGCATTTT.

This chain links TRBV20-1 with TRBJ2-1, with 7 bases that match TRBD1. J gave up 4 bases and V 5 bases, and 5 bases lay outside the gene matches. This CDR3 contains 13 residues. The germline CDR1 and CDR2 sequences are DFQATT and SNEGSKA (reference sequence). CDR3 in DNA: TGCAGTGCTGGGGACAGTGCTTACAATGAGCAGTTCTTC. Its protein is CSAGDSAYNEQFF.

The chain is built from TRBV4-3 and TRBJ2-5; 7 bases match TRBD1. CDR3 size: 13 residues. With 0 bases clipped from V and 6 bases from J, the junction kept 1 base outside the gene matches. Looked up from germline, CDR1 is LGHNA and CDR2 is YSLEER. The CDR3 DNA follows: TGCGCCAGCAGCCAAGACAGGGGGAAGACCCAGTACTTC. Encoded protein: CASSQDRGKTQYF.

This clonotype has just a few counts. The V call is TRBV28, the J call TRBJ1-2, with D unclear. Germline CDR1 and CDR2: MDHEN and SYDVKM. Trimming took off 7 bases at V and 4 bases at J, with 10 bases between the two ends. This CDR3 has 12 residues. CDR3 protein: CASKTGGYGYTF. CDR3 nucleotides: TGTGCCAGCAAAACGGGCGGCTATGGCTACACCTTC.

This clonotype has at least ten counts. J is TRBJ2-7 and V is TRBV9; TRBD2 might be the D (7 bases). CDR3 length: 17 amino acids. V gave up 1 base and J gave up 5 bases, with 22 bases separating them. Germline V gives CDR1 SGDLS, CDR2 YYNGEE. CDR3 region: CASSVRGGGGGRDEQYF. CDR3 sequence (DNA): TGTGCCAGCAGCGTACGAGGAGGCGGGGGCGGACGGGACGAGCAGTACTTC. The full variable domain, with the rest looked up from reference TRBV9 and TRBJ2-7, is DSGVTQTPKHLITATGQRVTLRCSPRSGDLSVYWYQQSLDQGLQFLIQYYNGEERAKGNILERFSAQQFPDLHSELNLSSLELGDSALYFCASSVRGGGGGRDEQYFGPGTRLTVT.

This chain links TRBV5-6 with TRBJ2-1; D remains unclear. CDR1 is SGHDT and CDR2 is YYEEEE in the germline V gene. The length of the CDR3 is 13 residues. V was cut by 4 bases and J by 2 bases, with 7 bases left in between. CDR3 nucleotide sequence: TGTGCCAGCAGCCCTGTGCCCTACAATGAGCAGTTCTTC. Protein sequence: CASSPVPYNEQFF.

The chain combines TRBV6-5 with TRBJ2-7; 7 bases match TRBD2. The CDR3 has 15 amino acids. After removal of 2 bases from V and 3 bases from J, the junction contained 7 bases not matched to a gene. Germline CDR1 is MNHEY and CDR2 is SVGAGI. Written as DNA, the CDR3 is TGTGCCAGCAGTTACAGGCGGGAGAGGAACTACGAGCAGTACTTC. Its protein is CASSYRRERNYEQYF.

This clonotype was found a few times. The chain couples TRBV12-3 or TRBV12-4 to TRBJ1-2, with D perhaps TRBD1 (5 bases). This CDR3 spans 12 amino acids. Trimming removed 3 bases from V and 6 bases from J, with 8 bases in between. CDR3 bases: TGTGCCAGCAGTTTCCCAGGGCATGGCTACACCTTC. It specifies CASSFPGHGYTF.